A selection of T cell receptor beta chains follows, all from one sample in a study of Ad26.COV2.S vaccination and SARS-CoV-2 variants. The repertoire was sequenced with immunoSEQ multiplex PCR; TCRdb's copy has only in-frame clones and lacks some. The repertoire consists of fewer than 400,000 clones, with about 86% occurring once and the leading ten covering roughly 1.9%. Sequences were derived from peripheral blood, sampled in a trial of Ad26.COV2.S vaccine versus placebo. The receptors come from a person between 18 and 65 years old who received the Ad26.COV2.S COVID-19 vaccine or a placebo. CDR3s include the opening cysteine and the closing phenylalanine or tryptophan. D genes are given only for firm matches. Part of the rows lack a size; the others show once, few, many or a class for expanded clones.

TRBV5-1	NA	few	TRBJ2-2	TGCGCCAGCAGCTTCTCTAGGGTCGGGACCGGGGAGCTGTTTTTT	CASSFSRVGTGELFF
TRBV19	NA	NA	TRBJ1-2	TGTGCCAGTAGTATTGACCGTTCGGGGGGCTACACCTTC	CASSIDRSGGYTF
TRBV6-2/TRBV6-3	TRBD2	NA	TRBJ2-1	TGTGCCAGCAGTTACGTTCTTCTAGCGGGGGTATACAATGAGCAGTTCTTC	CASSYVLLAGVYNEQFF
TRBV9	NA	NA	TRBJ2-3	TGTGCCAGCAGCGTAGGGGGGGACCGCTCTTCAGATACGCAGTATTTT	CASSVGGDRSSDTQYF
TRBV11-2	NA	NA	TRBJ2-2	TGTGCCAGCAGCTTAGGGCAGACGAACACCGGGGAGCTGTTTTTT	CASSLGQTNTGELFF
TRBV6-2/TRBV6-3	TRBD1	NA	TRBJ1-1	TGTGCCAGCAGTTACCCAACTAACCTCGGGACAGGGGGATGGGGCACTGAAGCTTTCTTT	CASSYPTNLGTGGWGTEAFF
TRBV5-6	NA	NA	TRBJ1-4	TGTGCCAGCAGCCCCGAGGGGATTTCAACTAATGAAAAACTGTTTTTT	CASSPEGISTNEKLFF
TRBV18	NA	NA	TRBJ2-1	TGTGCCAGCTCACCCCGGTCCGGCTCCTACAATGAGCAGTTCTTC	CASSPRSGSYNEQFF
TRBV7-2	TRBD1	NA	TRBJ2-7	TGTGCCAGCAGCCGCCGGACAGGGAAGAGCGAGCAGTACTTC	CASSRRTGKSEQYF
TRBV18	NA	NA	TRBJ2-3	TGTGCCAGCTCAGCCACTAGCACAGATACGCAGTATTTT	CASSATSTDTQYF
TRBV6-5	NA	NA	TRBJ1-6	TGTGCCAGCAGTTACCTTTCACAGGGTGGCTCACCCCTCCACTTT	CASSYLSQGGSPLHF
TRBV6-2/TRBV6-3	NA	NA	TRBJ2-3	TGTGCCAGCAGCACCTCATCAGATACGCAGTATTTT	CASSTSSDTQYF
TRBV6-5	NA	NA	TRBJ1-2	TGTGCCAGCAGCCAAGAGGGGGTCTATGGCTACACCTTC	CASSQEGVYGYTF
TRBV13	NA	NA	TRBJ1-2	TGTGCCAGCAGCTTAGTTAGCCAGGGAGTTGATGGCTACACCTTC	CASSLVSQGVDGYTF
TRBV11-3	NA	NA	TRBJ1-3	TGTGCCAGCAGCTTAAACTCTGGAAACACCATATATTTT	CASSLNSGNTIYF
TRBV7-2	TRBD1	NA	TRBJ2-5	TGTGCCAGCAGCAAGGGACAGTATCAGACCCAGTACTTC	CASSKGQYQTQYF
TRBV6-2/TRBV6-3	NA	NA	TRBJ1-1	TGTGCCAGCACCCCCCGGGGGGCAAGTAGGACTGAAGCTTTCTTT	CASTPRGASRTEAFF